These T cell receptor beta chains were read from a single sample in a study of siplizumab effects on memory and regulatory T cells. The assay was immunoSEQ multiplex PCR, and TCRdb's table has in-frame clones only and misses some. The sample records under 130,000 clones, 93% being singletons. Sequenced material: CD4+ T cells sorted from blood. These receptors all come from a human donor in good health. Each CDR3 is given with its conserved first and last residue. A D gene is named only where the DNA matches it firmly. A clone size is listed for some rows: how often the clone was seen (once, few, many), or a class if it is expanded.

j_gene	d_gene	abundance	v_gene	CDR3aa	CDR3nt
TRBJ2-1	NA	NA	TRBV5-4	CASSLGSNEQFF	TGTGCCAGCAGCTTGGGTTCCAATGAGCAGTTCTTC
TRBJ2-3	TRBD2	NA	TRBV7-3	CASSLRRISGGPSTDTQYF	TGTGCCAGCAGCTTAAGAAGGATAAGCGGGGGGCCTAGCACAGATACGCAGTATTTT
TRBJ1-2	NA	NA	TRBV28	CASSKTQGFRSYGYTF	TGTGCCAGCAGTAAGACGCAGGGGTTTCGCTCCTATGGCTACACCTTC
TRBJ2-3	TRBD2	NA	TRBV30	CAWSALGRGFTDTQYF	TGTGCCTGGAGTGCTCTTGGGCGGGGGTTCACAGATACGCAGTATTTT
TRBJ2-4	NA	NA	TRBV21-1	CASSAWGESKNIQYF	TGTGCCAGCAGCGCCTGGGGGGAGTCCAAAAACATTCAGTACTTC
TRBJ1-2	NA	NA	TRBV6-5	CASSQGAGYGYTF	TGTGCCAGCAGCCAAGGGGCAGGCTATGGCTACACCTTC
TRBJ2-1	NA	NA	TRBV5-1	CASSHEGRRSYNEQFF	TGCGCCAGCAGCCATGAGGGACGGCGCTCCTACAATGAGCAGTTCTTC
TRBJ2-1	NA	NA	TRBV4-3	CASSQETTGYNEQFF	TGCGCCAGCAGCCAGGAAACTACAGGGTACAATGAGCAGTTCTTC
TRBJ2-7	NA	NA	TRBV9	CASSVDVGTARDEQYF	TGTGCCAGCAGCGTAGACGTCGGGACTGCTCGCGACGAGCAGTACTTC
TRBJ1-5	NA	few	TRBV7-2	CASSYTGSTNQPQHF	TGTGCCAGCAGCTATACGGGAAGTACTAATCAGCCCCAGCATTTT
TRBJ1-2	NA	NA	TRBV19	CASTDPPTGRDGYTF	TGTGCCAGTACCGACCCCCCCACAGGGAGGGATGGCTACACCTTC
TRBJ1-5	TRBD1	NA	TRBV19	CASSRTGYQPQHF	TGTGCCAGTAGTAGGACAGGCTATCAGCCCCAGCATTTT
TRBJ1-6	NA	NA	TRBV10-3	CAISESGGFYNSPLHF	TGTGCCATCAGTGAGTCGGGGGGCTTCTATAATTCACCCCTCCACTTT
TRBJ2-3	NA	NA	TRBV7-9	CASSLAEAQTDTQYF	TGTGCCAGCAGCTTAGCCGAGGCCCAGACAGATACGCAGTATTTT
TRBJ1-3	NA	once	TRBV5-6	CASSLGPASTIYF	TGTGCCAGCAGCCTAGGCCCGGCGAGCACCATATATTTT
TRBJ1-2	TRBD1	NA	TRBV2	CASSLPTGGGYTF	TGTGCCAGCAGTCTACCTACAGGGGGCGGCTACACCTTC
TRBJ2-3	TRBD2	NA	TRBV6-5	CASSYGGGSTDTQYF	TGTGCCAGCAGTTACGGCGGGGGTAGCACAGATACGCAGTATTTT
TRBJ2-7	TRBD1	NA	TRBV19	CASSIGAGTGSYEQYF	TGTGCCAGTAGTATTGGAGCCGGGACAGGGAGCTACGAGCAGTACTTC
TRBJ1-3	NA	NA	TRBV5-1	CASSLVGASGNTIYF	TGCGCCAGCAGCTTGGTAGGGGCCTCTGGAAACACCATATATTTT
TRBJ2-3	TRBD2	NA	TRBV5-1	CASSLGAGTTSGNTQYF	TGCGCCAGCAGCTTGGGGGCCGGGACTACCAGCGGGAATACGCAGTATTTT
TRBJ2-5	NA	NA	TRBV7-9	CASSIVVQETQYF	TGTGCCAGCAGTATCGTAGTCCAAGAGACCCAGTACTTC
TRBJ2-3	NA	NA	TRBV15	CATSRDLDVSTDTQYF	TGTGCCACCAGCAGAGATTTGGACGTTAGCACAGATACGCAGTATTTT
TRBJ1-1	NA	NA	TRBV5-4	CASSLRHGTEAFF	TGTGCCAGCAGCTTGCGGCATGGCACTGAAGCTTTCTTT
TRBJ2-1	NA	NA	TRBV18	CASSPPGRPLGEEQFF	TGTGCCAGCTCACCACCCGGACGCCCCCTCGGGGAAGAGCAGTTCTTC
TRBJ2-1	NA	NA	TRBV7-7	CASSPGPQISYNEQFF	TGTGCTAGCAGCCCCGGTCCTCAAATCTCCTACAATGAGCAGTTCTTC
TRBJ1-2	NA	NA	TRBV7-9	CASSPLAGQGNGYTF	TGTGCCAGCAGCCCCCTTGCCGGGCAGGGGAATGGCTACACCTTC
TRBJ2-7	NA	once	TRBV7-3	CASSPTTGREQYF	TGTGCCAGCAGCCCCACGACAGGGAGGGAGCAGTACTTC
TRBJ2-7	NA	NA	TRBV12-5	CASGLGKNSEQYF	TGTGCTAGTGGTTTGGGAAAGAACTCCGAGCAGTACTTC
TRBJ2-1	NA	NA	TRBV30	CAFVHSSSYNEQFF	TGTGCCTTTGTACACTCGAGCTCCTACAATGAGCAGTTCTTC
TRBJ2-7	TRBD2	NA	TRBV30	CAWSVPPRGGSNSYEQYF	TGTGCCTGGAGTGTACCACCCCGGGGGGGCAGTAACTCCTACGAGCAGTACTTC
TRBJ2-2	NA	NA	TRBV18	CASSPGTVSTGELFF	TGTGCCAGCTCTCCGGGGACGGTCTCCACCGGGGAGCTGTTTTTT
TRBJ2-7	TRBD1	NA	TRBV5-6	CASSLTTGSDEQYF	TGTGCCAGCAGCTTAACGACAGGGTCCGACGAGCAGTACTTC
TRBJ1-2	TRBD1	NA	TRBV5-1	CASSLSGGHINYGYTF	TGCGCCAGCAGCTTATCAGGGGGCCACATTAACTATGGCTACACCTTC
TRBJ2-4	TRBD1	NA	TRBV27	CASSLSWTGVAKNIQYF	TGTGCCAGCAGTTTATCCTGGACAGGGGTGGCCAAAAACATTCAGTACTTC
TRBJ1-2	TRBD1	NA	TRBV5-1	CASRPGTGGYGYTF	TGCGCCAGCAGACCAGGGACAGGGGGCTATGGCTACACCTTC
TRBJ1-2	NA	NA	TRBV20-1	CSVARNYGYTF	TGCAGTGTTGCCCGGAACTATGGCTACACCTTC
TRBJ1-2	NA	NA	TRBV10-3	CAISENTLGQGDGYTF	TGTGCCATCAGTGAAAATACCCTGGGGCAGGGTGATGGCTACACCTTC
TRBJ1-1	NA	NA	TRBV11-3	CASSRQRNTEAFF	TGTGCCAGCAGCCGACAGAGGAACACTGAAGCTTTCTTT
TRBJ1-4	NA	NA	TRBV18	CASSPGSNEKLFF	TGTGCCAGCTCACCAGGGTCTAATGAAAAACTGTTTTTT
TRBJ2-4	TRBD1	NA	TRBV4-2	CASSQTGQGRLAKNIQYF	TGTGCCAGCAGCCAAACCGGACAGGGGAGGTTGGCCAAAAACATTCAGTACTTC